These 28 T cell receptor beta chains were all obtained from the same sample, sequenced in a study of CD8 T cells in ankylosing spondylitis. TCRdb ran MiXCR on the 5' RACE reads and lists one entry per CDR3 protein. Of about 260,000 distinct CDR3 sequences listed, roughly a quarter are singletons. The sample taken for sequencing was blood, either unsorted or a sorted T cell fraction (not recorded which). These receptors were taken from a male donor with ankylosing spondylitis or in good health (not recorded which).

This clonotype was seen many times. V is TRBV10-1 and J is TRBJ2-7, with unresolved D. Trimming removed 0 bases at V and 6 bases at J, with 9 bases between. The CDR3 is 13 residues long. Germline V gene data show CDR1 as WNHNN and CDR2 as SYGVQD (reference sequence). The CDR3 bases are TGCGCCAGCAGTGAGTCTAGACTCGGCGAGCAGTACTTC. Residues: CASSESRLGEQYF.

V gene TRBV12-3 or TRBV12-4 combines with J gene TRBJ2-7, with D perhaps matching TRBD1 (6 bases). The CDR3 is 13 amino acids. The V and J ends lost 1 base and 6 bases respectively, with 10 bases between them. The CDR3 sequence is CASSLGGPIEQYF. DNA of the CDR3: TGTGCCAGCAGTTTAGGGGGGCCCATCGAGCAGTACTTC.

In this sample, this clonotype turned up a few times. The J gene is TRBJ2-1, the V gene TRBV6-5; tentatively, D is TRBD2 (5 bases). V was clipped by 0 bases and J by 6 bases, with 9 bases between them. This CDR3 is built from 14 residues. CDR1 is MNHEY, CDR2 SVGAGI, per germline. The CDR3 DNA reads TGTGCCAGCAGTTACTCTGCTAGCCCCAATGAGCAGTTCTTC. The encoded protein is CASSYSASPNEQFF.

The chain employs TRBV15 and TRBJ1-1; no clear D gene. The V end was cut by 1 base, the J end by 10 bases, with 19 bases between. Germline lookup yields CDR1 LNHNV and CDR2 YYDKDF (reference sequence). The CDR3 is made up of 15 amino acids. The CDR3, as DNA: TGTGCCACCAGCAGAGCCGGAGACCTGCCGGACGGAGCTTTCTTT. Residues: CATSRAGDLPDGAFF.

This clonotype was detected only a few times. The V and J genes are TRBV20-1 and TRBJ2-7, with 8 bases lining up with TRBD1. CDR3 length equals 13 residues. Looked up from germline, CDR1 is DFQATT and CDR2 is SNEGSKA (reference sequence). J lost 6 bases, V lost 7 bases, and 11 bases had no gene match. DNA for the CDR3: TGCAGTGGCCCGACCGAAACAGGGGGCGAGCAGTACTTC. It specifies CSGPTETGGEQYF.

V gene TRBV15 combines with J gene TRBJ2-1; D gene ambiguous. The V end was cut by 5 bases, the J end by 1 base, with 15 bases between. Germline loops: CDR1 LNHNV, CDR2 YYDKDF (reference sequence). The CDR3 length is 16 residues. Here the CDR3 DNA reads TGTGCCACCAGCGGAGCCGTAAGTAGGTCCTACAATGAGCAGTTCTTC. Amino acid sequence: CATSGAVSRSYNEQFF.

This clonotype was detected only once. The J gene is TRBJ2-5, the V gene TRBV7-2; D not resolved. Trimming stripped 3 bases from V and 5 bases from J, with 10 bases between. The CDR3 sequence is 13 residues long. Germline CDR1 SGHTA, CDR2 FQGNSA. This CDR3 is CASSFPASETQYF. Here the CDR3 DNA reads TGTGCCAGCAGCTTCCCGGCCTCGGAGACCCAGTACTTC.

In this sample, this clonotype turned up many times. CDR3 loop: CASSLGRGGSPLHF. CDR3 DNA sequence: TGTGCCAGCAGTTTGGGCCGAGGAGGGTCACCCCTCCACTTT. This rearrangement joins TRBV12-3 or TRBV12-4 to TRBJ1-6; no definite D call. The ends were cut back, 3 bases at V and 10 bases at J, with 13 bases in the middle. This CDR3 contains 14 residues.

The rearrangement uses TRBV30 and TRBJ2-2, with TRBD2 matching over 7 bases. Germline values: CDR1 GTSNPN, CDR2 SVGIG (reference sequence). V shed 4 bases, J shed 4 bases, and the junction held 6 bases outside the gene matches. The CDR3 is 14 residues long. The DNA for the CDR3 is TGTGCCTGGATGAAGCGGGACCTCACCGGGGAGCTGTTTTTT. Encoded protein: CAWMKRDLTGELFF.

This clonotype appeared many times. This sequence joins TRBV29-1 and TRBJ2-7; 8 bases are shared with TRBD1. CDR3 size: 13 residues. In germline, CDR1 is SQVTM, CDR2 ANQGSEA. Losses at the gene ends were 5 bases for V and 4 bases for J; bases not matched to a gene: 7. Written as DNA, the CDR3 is TGCAGCGTTTCCGGGACAGGAGTTTACGAGCAGTACTTC. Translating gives CSVSGTGVYEQYF.

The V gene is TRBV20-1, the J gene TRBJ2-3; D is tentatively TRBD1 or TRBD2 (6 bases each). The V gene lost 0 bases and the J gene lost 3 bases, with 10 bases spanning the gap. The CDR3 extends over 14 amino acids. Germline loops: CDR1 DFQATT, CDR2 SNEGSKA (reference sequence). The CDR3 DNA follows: TGCAGTGCTAGAGACGGGGGCCCGACAGATACGCAGTATTTT. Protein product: CSARDGGPTDTQYF.

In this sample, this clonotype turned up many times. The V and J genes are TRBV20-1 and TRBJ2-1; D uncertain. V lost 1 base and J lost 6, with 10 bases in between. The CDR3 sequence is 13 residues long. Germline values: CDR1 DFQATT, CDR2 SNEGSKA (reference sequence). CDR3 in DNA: TGCAGTGCTAGAGTCCCCCTAACCAATGAGCAGTTCTTC. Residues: CSARVPLTNEQFF.

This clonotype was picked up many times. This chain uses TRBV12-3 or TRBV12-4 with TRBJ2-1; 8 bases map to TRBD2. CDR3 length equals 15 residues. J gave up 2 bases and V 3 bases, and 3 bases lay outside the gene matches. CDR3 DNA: TGTGCCAGCAGTTTGAGGCGGGGGGCCTACAATGAGCAGTTCTTC. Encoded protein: CASSLRRGAYNEQFF.

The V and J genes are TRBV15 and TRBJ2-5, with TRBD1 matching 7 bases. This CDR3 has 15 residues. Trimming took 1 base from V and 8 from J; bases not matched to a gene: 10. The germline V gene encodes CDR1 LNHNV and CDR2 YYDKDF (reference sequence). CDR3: CATSRGDSAIRTQYF. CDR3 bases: TGTGCCACCAGCAGAGGGGACAGTGCCATACGTACCCAGTACTTC.

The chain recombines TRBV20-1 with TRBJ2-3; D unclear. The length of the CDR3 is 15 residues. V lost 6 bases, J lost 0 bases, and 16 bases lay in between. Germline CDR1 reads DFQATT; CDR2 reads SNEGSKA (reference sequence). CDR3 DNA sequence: TGCAGTGCCGTAAAGGACGGTTCTAGCACAGATACGCAGTATTTT. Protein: CSAVKDGSSTDTQYF.

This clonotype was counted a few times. The CDR3 region has the DNA TGCAGAATGGCTAACTATGGCTACACCTTC. Its protein product is CRMANYGYTF. The rearrangement joins TRBV20-1 to TRBJ1-2; D not resolved. In germline, CDR1 is DFQATT, CDR2 SNEGSKA (reference sequence). The CDR3 sequence is 10 residues long.

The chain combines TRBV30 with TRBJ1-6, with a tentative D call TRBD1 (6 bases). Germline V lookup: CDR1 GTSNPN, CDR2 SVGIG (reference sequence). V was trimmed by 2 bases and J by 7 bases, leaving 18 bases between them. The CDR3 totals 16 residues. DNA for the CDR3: TGTGCCTGGAGTTATTTCAGCAGGGGATTCAATTCACCCCTCCACTTT. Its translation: CAWSYFSRGFNSPLHF.

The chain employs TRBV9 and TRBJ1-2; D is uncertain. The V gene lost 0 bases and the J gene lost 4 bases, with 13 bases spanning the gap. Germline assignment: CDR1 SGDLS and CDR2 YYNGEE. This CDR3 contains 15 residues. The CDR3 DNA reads TGTGCCAGCAGCGTAGAAGGCAGGCCGGGCTATGGCTACACCTTC. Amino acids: CASSVEGRPGYGYTF.

The CDR3 coding sequence is TGTGCCAGCAGTGGGACCTTGTACGAGCAGTACTTC. Translation gives CASSGTLYEQYF. The chain joins TRBV25-1 to TRBJ2-7; D is uncertain. Germline V lookup: CDR1 MGHDK, CDR2 SYGVNS. V was cut by 4 bases and J by 4 bases, with 8 bases left in between. The CDR3 extends over 12 amino acids.

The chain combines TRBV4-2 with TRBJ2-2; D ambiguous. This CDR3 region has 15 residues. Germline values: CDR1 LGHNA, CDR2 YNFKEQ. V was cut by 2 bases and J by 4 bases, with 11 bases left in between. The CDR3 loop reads CASSQRVRGTGELFF. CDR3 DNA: TGTGCCAGCAGCCAACGTGTACGAGGCACCGGGGAGCTGTTTTTT.

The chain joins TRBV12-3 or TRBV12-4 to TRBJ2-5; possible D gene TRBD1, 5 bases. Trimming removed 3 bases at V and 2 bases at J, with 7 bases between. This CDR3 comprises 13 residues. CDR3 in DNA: TGTGCCAGCAGTTTCGACAGTCAAGAGACCCAGTACTTC. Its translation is CASSFDSQETQYF.

The CDR3 DNA reads TGTGCCAGCAGCTTGGAATGGGCAGGCGGGCAGTACTTC. Translation: CASSLEWAGGQYF. The rearrangement joins TRBV5-5 to TRBJ2-7; D is undetermined. V was pared by 0 bases and J by 9 bases, with 13 bases between. This CDR3 comprises 13 residues. Germline V gene data show CDR1 as SGHKS and CDR2 as YYEKEE (reference sequence).

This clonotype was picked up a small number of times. The CDR3 protein is CSARGEPTDTQYF. The CDR3 DNA reads as TGCAGTGCTAGAGGGGAACCTACAGATACGCAGTATTTT. The V and J genes are TRBV20-1 and TRBJ2-3; no clear D. CDR1 and CDR2 (germline): DFQATT, SNEGSKA (reference sequence). CDR3 length equals 13 residues. Trimming cost V 1 base and J 3 bases, with 8 bases left between them.

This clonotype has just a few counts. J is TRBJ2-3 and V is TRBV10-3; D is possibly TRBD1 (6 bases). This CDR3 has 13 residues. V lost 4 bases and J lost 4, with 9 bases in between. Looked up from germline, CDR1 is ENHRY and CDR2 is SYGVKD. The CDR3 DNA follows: TGTGCCATCAGTGGCAGGGGTGCAGATACGCAGTATTTT. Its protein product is CAISGRGADTQYF.

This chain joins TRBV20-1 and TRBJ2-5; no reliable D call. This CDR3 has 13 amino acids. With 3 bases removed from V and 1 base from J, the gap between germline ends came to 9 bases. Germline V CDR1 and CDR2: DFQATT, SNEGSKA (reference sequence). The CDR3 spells CSASDETQETQYF. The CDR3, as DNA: TGCAGTGCTAGTGACGAAACCCAAGAGACCCAGTACTTC.

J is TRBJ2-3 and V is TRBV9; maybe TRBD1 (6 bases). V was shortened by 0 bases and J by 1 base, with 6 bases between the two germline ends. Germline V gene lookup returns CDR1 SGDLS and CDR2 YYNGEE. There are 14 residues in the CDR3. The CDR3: CASSVEGGTDTQYF. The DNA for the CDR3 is TGTGCCAGCAGCGTAGAGGGGGGCACAGATACGCAGTATTTT.

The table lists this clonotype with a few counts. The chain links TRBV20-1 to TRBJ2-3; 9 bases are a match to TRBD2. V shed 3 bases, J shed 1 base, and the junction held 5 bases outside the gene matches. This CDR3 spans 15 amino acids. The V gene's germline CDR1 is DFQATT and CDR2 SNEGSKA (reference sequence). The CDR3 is CSARGGLARTDTQYF. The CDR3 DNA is TGCAGTGCTAGGGGGGGACTAGCTCGCACAGATACGCAGTATTTT.

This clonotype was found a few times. CDR3 region: CASSRGQSGANVLTF. CDR3 coding DNA: TGCGCCAGCAGCCGGGGACAGTCTGGGGCCAACGTCCTGACTTTC. The chain recombines TRBV5-1 with TRBJ2-6, with 7 bases lining up with TRBD1. The V gene end was trimmed by 4 bases and the J gene end by 1 base; junction bases not matched to a gene: 2. The CDR3 contains 15 residues. The V gene's germline CDR1 is SGHRS and CDR2 YFSETQ.